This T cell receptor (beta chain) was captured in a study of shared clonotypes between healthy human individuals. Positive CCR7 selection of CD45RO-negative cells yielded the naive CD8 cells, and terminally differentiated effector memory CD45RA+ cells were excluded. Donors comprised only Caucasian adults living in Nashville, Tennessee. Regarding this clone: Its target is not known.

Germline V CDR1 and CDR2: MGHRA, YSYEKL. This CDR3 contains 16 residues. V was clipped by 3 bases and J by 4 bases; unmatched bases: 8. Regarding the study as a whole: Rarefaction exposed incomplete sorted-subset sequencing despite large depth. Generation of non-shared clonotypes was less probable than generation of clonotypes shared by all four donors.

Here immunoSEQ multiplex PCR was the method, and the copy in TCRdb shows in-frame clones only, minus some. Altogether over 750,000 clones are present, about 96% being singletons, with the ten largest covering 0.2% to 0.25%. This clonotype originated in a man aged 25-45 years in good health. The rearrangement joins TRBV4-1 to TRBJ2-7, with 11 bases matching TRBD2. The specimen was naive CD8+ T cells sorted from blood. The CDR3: CASSQEVGTSGYEQYF. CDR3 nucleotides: TGCGCCAGCAGCCAGGAGGTGGGGACTAGCGGTTACGAGCAGTACTTC.